The 27 T cell receptor beta chains presented below share a single source sample, sequenced in a study of shared clonotypes between healthy human individuals. The assay was immunoSEQ multiplex PCR, and TCRdb's table has in-frame clones only and misses some. The sample includes 2 million to 2.5 million clones, over 85% of them seen just once. Source material: naive CD4+ T cells from PBMCs. Subset defined: CD45RA+ positively selected. These receptors were collected from a young man in good health. Some clones in this sample may be carry-over from other donors' samples.

This clone was recorded once. The chain combines TRBV10-3 with TRBJ2-5, with 14 bases aligning to TRBD2. Trimming at V came to 4 bases and at J to 5 bases, leaving 6 bases not matched to a gene. Germline values: CDR1 ENHRY, CDR2 SYGVKD. There are 16 residues in the CDR3. CDR3 nucleotide sequence: TGTGCCATCAGTGCGACTAGCGGGAGGGCCGCGGAGACCCAGTACTTC. It codes for CAISATSGRAAETQYF.

V gene TRBV5-1 combines with J gene TRBJ2-7; D is uncertain. Germline CDR1 is SGHRS and CDR2 is YFSETQ. Trimming pared 4 bases from V and 0 bases from J, leaving 11 bases between. The CDR3 consists of 14 residues. The CDR3: CASSEVSSSYEQYF. The CDR3 coding sequence is TGCGCCAGCAGCGAGGTGTCGAGCTCCTACGAGCAGTACTTC.

The CDR3 region has the DNA TGCGCCAGCAGCCAAGGTGGACTAGAGACAGATACGCAGTATTTT. As protein: CASSQGGLETDTQYF. V gene TRBV4-3 combines with J gene TRBJ2-3, with 7 bases lining up with TRBD2. The CDR3 is made up of 15 amino acids. Germline V gene lookup returns CDR1 LGHNA and CDR2 YSLEER. Unmatched junction bases numbered 4, after V lost 1 base and J lost 3 bases.

The chain is built from TRBV7-8 and TRBJ1-1; D call uncertain. The V gene lost 2 bases and the J gene lost 4 bases, with 11 bases spanning the gap. From germline, CDR1 is SGHVS and CDR2 FQNEAQ. The CDR3 runs 14 residues. CDR3 region: CASSLRVPGTEAFF. The DNA of the CDR3 is TGTGCCAGCAGCTTAAGGGTCCCGGGCACTGAAGCTTTCTTT.

The gene calls are TRBV28 and TRBJ2-1; D call uncertain. V gave up 5 bases and J gave up 10 bases, with 18 bases separating them. CDR1 is MDHEN and CDR2 is SYDVKM in the germline V gene. The CDR3 totals 14 residues. The CDR3 is CASSPPGDAVEQFF. CDR3 DNA: TGTGCCAGCAGTCCGCCCGGAGATGCTGTAGAGCAGTTCTTC. Complete variable domain (other parts from reference TRBV28 and TRBJ2-1): DVKVTQSSRYLVKRTGEKVFLECVQDMDHENMFWYRQDPGLGLRLIYFSYDVKMKEKGDIPEGYSVSREKKERFSLILESASTNQTSMYLCASSPPGDAVEQFFGPGTRLTVL.

The chain couples TRBV7-2 to TRBJ2-7; D is possibly TRBD2 (6 bases). Germline CDR1 SGHTA, CDR2 FQGNSA. V gave up 5 bases and J gave up 3 bases, with 17 bases separating them. CDR3 length equals 15 residues. CDR3 coding DNA: TGTGCCAGCAGCCCTCCGGGACTTTCCGGCTACGAGCAGTACTTC. Translation gives CASSPPGLSGYEQYF. Complete variable domain (other parts from reference TRBV7-2 and TRBJ2-7): GAGVSQSPSNKVTEKGKDVELRCDPISGHTALYWYRQSLGQGLEFLIYFQGNSAPDKSGLPSDRFSAERTGGSVSTLTIQRTQQEDSAVYLCASSPPGLSGYEQYFGPGTRLTVT.

Comment on this clone: This CDR3 is also generated by other DNA sequences in the sample. The V gene is TRBV5-1, the J gene TRBJ2-2; 9 bases match TRBD2. The germline V gene encodes CDR1 SGHRS and CDR2 YFSETQ. The CDR3 consists of 16 residues. Trimming cost V 1 base and J 4 bases; bases outside gene matches: 5. CDR3: CASSLLAGEGTGELFF. As DNA, the CDR3 is TGCGCCAGCAGCTTGTTAGCGGGAGAGGGCACCGGGGAGCTGTTTTTT.

This chain connects TRBV28 to TRBJ2-5; TRBD2 is a possible D gene (6 bases). Trimming took off 8 bases at V and 5 bases at J, with 21 bases between the two ends. CDR1 and CDR2 from the germline V gene are MDHEN and SYDVKM. The CDR3 consists of 15 residues. For the CDR3, the DNA is TGTGCCAGCTCTCTTAGCGGTATGGTGGGGGAGACCCAGTACTTC. It translates to CASSLSGMVGETQYF.

This rearrangement joins TRBV28 to TRBJ2-7, with D perhaps matching TRBD2 (6 bases). V lost 5 bases and J 1 base, leaving 15 bases between the germline ends. Germline lookup yields CDR1 MDHEN and CDR2 SYDVKM. CDR3 length equals 15 residues. The CDR3 sequence: CASSVGGRLSYEQYF. The CDR3 region has the DNA TGTGCCAGCAGTGTGGGGGGACGGTTGTCCTACGAGCAGTACTTC.

This clone was seen once. The J gene is TRBJ1-5, the V gene TRBV25-1; no clear D. Germline CDR1 is MGHDK and CDR2 is SYGVNS. The V and J ends lost 1 base and 4 bases respectively, with 8 bases between them. CDR3 length equals 14 residues. The CDR3, as DNA: TGTGCCAGCAGTGAATCCCTAACTAATCAGCCCCAGCATTTT. Encoded protein: CASSESLTNQPQHF.

The V call is TRBV7-3, the J call TRBJ2-2, with 11 positions matching TRBD1. The CDR3 loop spans 19 amino acids. V lost 5 bases to trimming and J lost 4 bases; unmatched junction nucleotides: 15. Germline lookup yields CDR1 SGHTA and CDR2 FQGTGA. The CDR3 loop is CASSPKGPGQGASTGELFF. The DNA for the CDR3 is TGTGCCAGCAGCCCTAAGGGCCCTGGACAGGGGGCGTCCACCGGGGAGCTGTTTTTT. The variable domain in full, completed from reference TRBV7-3 and TRBJ2-2, reads GAGVSQTPSNKVTEKGKYVELRCDPISGHTALYWYRQSLGQGPEFLIYFQGTGAADDSGLPNDRFFAVRPEGSVSTLKIQRTERGDSAVYLCASSPKGPGQGASTGELFFGEGSRLTVL.

This chain links TRBV9 with TRBJ2-7; D is possibly TRBD1 (5 bases). Trimming took off 3 bases at V and 5 bases at J, with 15 bases between the two ends. Germline assignment: CDR1 SGDLS and CDR2 YYNGEE. The CDR3 runs 14 residues. The CDR3 coding sequence is TGTGCCAGCAGCGCCAGGGTGTCGGTCGACGAGCAGTACTTC. Translated, it gives CASSARVSVDEQYF.

The chain carries TRBV19 and TRBJ2-5; 9 bases agree with TRBD2. Germline V lookup: CDR1 LNHDA, CDR2 SQIVND (reference sequence). The CDR3 is 15 amino acids. V was pared by 7 bases and J by 5 bases, with 11 bases of the junction left unmatched. This CDR3 reads CASTPAGGRDETQYF. CDR3 coding DNA: TGTGCCAGTACCCCAGCGGGGGGTAGGGATGAGACCCAGTACTTC.

V usage is TRBV27 and J usage is TRBJ2-7, with TRBD1 as a possible D gene (6 bases). Germline CDR1 reads MNHEY; CDR2 reads SMNVEV (reference sequence). The CDR3 is made up of 15 amino acids. Between the trimmed V and J ends, which lost 7 bases and 6 bases, there was a span of 22 bases. CDR3 nucleotide sequence: TGTGCCAGCACCAACCCCGGGACACCCCTCACCGAGCAGTACTTC. Protein product: CASTNPGTPLTEQYF.

V is TRBV29-1 and J is TRBJ2-7; 9 nucleotides line up with TRBD1. V was clipped by 5 bases and J by 2 bases; unmatched bases: 7. This CDR3 spans 14 amino acids. The germline gives CDR1 SQVTM, CDR2 ANQGSEA. DNA of the CDR3: TGCAGCGTTTGGGACAGGGAGAGGACCTACGAGCAGTACTTC. This translates into CSVWDRERTYEQYF.

The V call is TRBV27, the J call TRBJ1-2, with D possibly matching TRBD1 (5 bases). Germline V gene sequence: CDR1 MNHEY, CDR2 SMNVEV (reference sequence). The CDR3 sequence is 15 residues long. Trimming removed 2 bases at V and 2 bases at J, with 12 bases between. CDR3: CASSLVGAINYGYTF. As DNA, the CDR3 is TGTGCCAGCAGTTTAGTAGGGGCTATAAACTATGGCTACACCTTC.

This chain connects TRBV11-1 to TRBJ2-5; 7 bases line up with TRBD2. V gave up 5 bases and J gave up 5 bases; unmatched junction bases: 8. CDR1 is SGHAT, CDR2 FQDESV, per germline (reference sequence). This CDR3 is 14 amino acids long. The CDR3 DNA sequence: TGTGCCAGCAGCCTGGGGAGGGTCGGCGAGACCCAGTACTTC. Translated: CASSLGRVGETQYF.

This chain connects TRBV7-9 to TRBJ2-2; D uncertain. The CDR3 sequence is 14 residues long. The germline gives CDR1 SEHNR, CDR2 FQNEAQ (reference sequence). Trimming left V 3 bases short and J 0 bases short, with 5 bases between. In DNA, the CDR3 is TGTGCCAGCAGCTTTCTCCCGAACACCGGGGAGCTGTTTTTT. Translated, it gives CASSFLPNTGELFF.

This clone has a single count. This chain uses TRBV6-1 with TRBJ2-7; 7 nucleotides align to TRBD2. In germline, CDR1 is MNHNS, CDR2 SASEGT. The CDR3 has 15 amino acids. J gave up 4 bases and V 3 bases, and 9 bases lay outside the gene matches. CDR3 protein: CASSDQRGSGYEQYF. CDR3 sequence (DNA): TGTGCCAGCAGTGACCAGCGGGGCTCAGGGTACGAGCAGTACTTC.

On this clone: The same CDR3 also results from other DNA sequences found in this sample. V and J are TRBV2 and TRBJ2-7; maybe TRBD2 (5 bases). The CDR3 loop spans 11 amino acids. Trimming stripped 6 bases from V and 4 bases from J, with 7 bases between. Germline V gene data show CDR1 as SNHLY and CDR2 as FYNNEI. The CDR3 region has the DNA TGTGCCAGCAGCGACTATTACGAGCAGTACTTC. This sequence encodes CASSDYYEQYF. The variable domain in full, with the rest retrieved from reference TRBV2 and TRBJ2-7, is EPEVTQTPSHQVTQMGQEVILRCVPISNHLYFYWYRQILGQKVEFLVSFYNNEISEKSEIFDDQFSVERPDGSNFTLKIRSTKLEDSAMYFCASSDYYEQYFGPGTRLTVT.

This chain links TRBV7-9 with TRBJ1-1; TRBD1 matches 8 bases. The germline CDR1 and CDR2 sequences are SEHNR and FQNEAQ (reference sequence). The CDR3 runs 13 residues. V lost 5 bases, J lost 5 bases, and 4 bases stayed unmatched. CDR3 protein: CASSRQGLTEAFF. The CDR3 DNA sequence: TGTGCCAGCAGCAGACAGGGGTTGACTGAAGCTTTCTTT.

This clone was detected only once. J is TRBJ2-7 and V is TRBV5-1; D is perhaps TRBD2 (6 bases). V shed 0 bases and J shed 2 bases, with 15 bases lying between them. CDR3 length equals 16 residues. The germline V gene has CDR1 SGHRS and CDR2 YFSETQ. CDR3 protein: CASSLEAGVRPYEQYF. The CDR3 region has the DNA TGCGCCAGCAGCTTGGAAGCGGGTGTCAGACCCTACGAGCAGTACTTC.

The chain has TRBV5-1 and TRBJ1-4; 7 nucleotides align to TRBD1. The germline V gene has CDR1 SGHRS and CDR2 YFSETQ. V lost 0 bases to trimming and J lost 6 bases; unmatched junction nucleotides: 5. The CDR3 runs 15 residues. Here the CDR3 reads CASSLDARGDEKLFF. The DNA of the CDR3 is TGCGCCAGCAGCTTGGATGCCAGGGGGGATGAAAAACTGTTTTTT.

This clone was seen a few times. The V gene is TRBV29-1, the J gene TRBJ1-1, with D uncertain. CDR3 length equals 14 residues. The germline CDR1 and CDR2 sequences are SQVTM and ANQGSEA. The V gene lost 6 bases and the J gene lost 5 bases, with 19 bases spanning the gap. CDR3 coding DNA: TGCAGCGTCTCGTGGGGATTGTTAAAGACTGAAGCTTTCTTT. Translation gives CSVSWGLLKTEAFF.

As to this clone: The junction and the germline gene differ at one end; a read error may be behind it. V is TRBV9 and J is TRBJ2-1; 7 bases fit TRBD2. The CDR3 runs 16 residues. The germline V gene has CDR1 SGDLS and CDR2 YYNGEE. The CDR3 sequence is CASSASGGLGPGGAIF. Written as DNA, the CDR3 is TGTGCCAGCAGCGCCTCCGGGGGGTTAGGTCCCGGAGGAGCTATCTTC.

This clone was seen a single time. This chain links TRBV5-1 with TRBJ2-5; the match to TRBD1 covers 8 bases. Trimming removed 4 bases from V and 4 bases from J; junction bases left unmatched: 9. Per germline, CDR1 SGHRS and CDR2 YFSETQ. The CDR3 is made up of 15 amino acids. The CDR3 loop reads CASSVLSRGLETQYF. The CDR3 region has the DNA TGCGCCAGCAGCGTCCTATCCAGGGGGCTAGAGACCCAGTACTTC.

This clone was recorded only once. The V gene is TRBV7-8, the J gene TRBJ2-5, with 7 bases that match TRBD2. V lost 6 bases, J lost 3 bases, and 4 bases stayed unmatched. Germline lookup yields CDR1 SGHVS and CDR2 FQNEAQ. The CDR3 has 13 amino acids. In DNA, the CDR3 is TGTGCCAGCAGTCGCGGGAGAGAAGAGACCCAGTACTTC. Its protein is CASSRGREETQYF. Together with reference TRBV7-8 and TRBJ2-5, the CDR3 gives the full variable domain: GAGVSQSPRYKVAKRGQDVALRCDPISGHVSLFWYQQALGQGPEFLTYFQNEAQLDKSGLPSDRFFAERPEGSVSTLKIQRTQQEDSAVYLCASSRGREETQYFGPGTRLLVL.